These 14 T cell receptor beta chains came from one sample sequenced in a study of shared clonotypes between healthy human individuals. The table came from immunoSEQ multiplex PCR; TCRdb's copy has only in-frame clones and leaves some out. The sample holds roughly 2,000,000 clones, just under 95% seen once. CD45RO-negative CD8 cells positively selected for CCR7 made up the naive population, which excluded terminally differentiated effector memory CD45RA+ cells. Source material: naive CD8+ T cells from PBMCs. These receptors came from a man younger than 35 in good health. Some clones in this sample may be carry-over from other donors' samples.

The V gene is TRBV27, the J gene TRBJ1-2; no definite D call. The CDR3 covers 14 residues. Trimming removed 5 bases from V and 8 bases from J, with 18 bases in between. Germline V gives CDR1 MNHEY, CDR2 SMNVEV (reference sequence). This CDR3 reads CASSLTGSFGGYTF. DNA of the CDR3: TGTGCCAGCAGTCTAACCGGGAGTTTTGGAGGCTACACCTTC.

This chain joins TRBV30 and TRBJ1-2, with a possible D match to TRBD1 (5 bases). Trimming stripped 4 bases from V and 2 bases from J, with 20 bases between. CDR3 length: 16 residues. Germline V lookup: CDR1 GTSNPN, CDR2 SVGIG (reference sequence). This CDR3 is CAWIGATGSGNYGYTF. The CDR3 nucleotides read TGTGCCTGGATAGGGGCCACGGGTTCTGGGAACTATGGCTACACCTTC.

The chain recombines TRBV19 with TRBJ1-2; D gene ambiguous. The V end lost 7 bases, the J end lost 4 bases, and 10 bases lay between the germline ends. The CDR3 length is 12 residues. Per the germline V gene, CDR1 is LNHDA and CDR2 is SQIVND (reference sequence). The CDR3 DNA follows: TGTGCCAGTACTGAGGCGGGCTATGGCTACACCTTC. Residues: CASTEAGYGYTF. The whole variable domain, remainder taken from reference TRBV19 and TRBJ1-2, is DGGITQSPKYLFRKEGQNVTLSCEQNLNHDAMYWYRQDPGQGLRLIYYSQIVNDFQKGDIAEGYSVSREKKESFPLTVTSAQKNPTAFYLCASTEAGYGYTFGSGTRLTVV.

The V and J genes are TRBV15 and TRBJ2-7, with 7 positions matching TRBD1. V lost 0 bases to trimming and J lost 2 bases; unmatched junction nucleotides: 7. The CDR3 is 16 residues long. The germline V gene has CDR1 LNHNV and CDR2 YYDKDF (reference sequence). The CDR3 coding sequence is TGTGCCACCAGCAGAGATGAGACAGGGCCCACCTACGAGCAGTACTTC. Translating gives CATSRDETGPTYEQYF.

The chain recombines TRBV5-1 with TRBJ1-1; tentatively, D is TRBD1 (6 bases). Germline lookup yields CDR1 SGHRS and CDR2 YFSETQ. The CDR3 length is 18 residues. Trimming took 1 base from V and 5 from J, leaving 24 bases between them. The CDR3 sequence is CASSLSPKGGVVGTEAFF. The CDR3 DNA is TGCGCCAGCAGCTTGAGCCCCAAGGGGGGAGTTGTGGGGACTGAAGCTTTCTTT.

The V gene is TRBV7-9, the J gene TRBJ1-1; D uncertain. The CDR3 length is 13 residues. Germline-derived CDR1 and CDR2 are SEHNR and FQNEAQ (reference sequence). V was trimmed by 4 bases and J by 6 bases, leaving 12 bases between them. This CDR3 is CASSWSLGSEAFF. The CDR3 region has the DNA TGTGCCAGCAGCTGGAGTTTGGGTTCTGAAGCTTTCTTT.

The chain joins TRBV6-1 to TRBJ1-2; D perhaps matches TRBD1 (6 bases). V was pared by 8 bases and J by 8 bases, with 18 bases between. Germline values: CDR1 MNHNS, CDR2 SASEGT. The CDR3 runs 13 residues. The CDR3 nucleotides are TGTGCCAGCTCCTGGGCGGCAGGGGTGGGCTACACCTTC. This encodes CASSWAAGVGYTF.

V gene TRBV29-1 combines with J gene TRBJ2-3; 9 bases match TRBD1. The V gene's germline CDR1 is SQVTM and CDR2 ANQGSEA. The CDR3 length is 13 residues. The CDR3 reads CRKQGARSNTQYF. For the CDR3, the DNA is TGCAGGAAACAGGGGGCCCGGTCCAATACGCAGTATTTT.

The rearrangement joins TRBV5-4 to TRBJ2-5, with 9 bases matching TRBD2. The V gene end was trimmed by 0 bases and the J gene end by 5 bases; junction bases not matched to a gene: 8. The CDR3 is 16 residues long. Germline V gene data show CDR1 as SGHNT and CDR2 as YYREEE (reference sequence). CDR3 nucleotides: TGTGCCAGCAGCTTGGAAATAGCGGGGGCCGTTGAGACCCAGTACTTC. Encoded protein: CASSLEIAGAVETQYF.

This clone was seen a single time. The CDR3 DNA reads as TGTGCCAGCAGCTTTCGACAGGGGTCCGATACGCAGTATTTT. It translates to CASSFRQGSDTQYF. The chain carries TRBV7-6 and TRBJ2-3; TRBD1 agrees at 8 bases. The CDR3 is 14 amino acids. The V and J ends lost 3 bases and 6 bases, in that order; junction bases with no gene match: 5. Germline V gene data show CDR1 as SGHVS and CDR2 as FNYEAQ.

This chain joins TRBV5-1 and TRBJ2-5; D ambiguous. Trimming removed 3 bases at V and 5 bases at J, with 17 bases between. CDR3 length: 15 residues. In germline, CDR1 is SGHRS, CDR2 YFSETQ. The chain's CDR3 is CASSSVSAPLETQYF. DNA for the CDR3: TGCGCCAGCAGCTCCGTGTCGGCGCCCCTTGAGACCCAGTACTTC.

The rearrangement uses TRBV9 and TRBJ2-2; D perhaps matches TRBD1 (5 bases). The CDR3 length is 16 residues. CDR1 and CDR2 from the germline V gene are SGDLS and YYNGEE. V was clipped by 4 bases and J by 0 bases, with 13 bases between them. The CDR3 DNA follows: TGTGCCAGCAGCCCCCAGGAAGGGGCGAACACCGGGGAGCTGTTTTTT. Translation: CASSPQEGANTGELFF.

In the case of this clone: Other DNA sequences within the sample encode an identical CDR3. J is TRBJ2-1 and V is TRBV9, with D unresolved. Germline loops: CDR1 SGDLS, CDR2 YYNGEE. V lost 0 bases and J lost 6, with 7 bases in between. The CDR3 is 13 amino acids. The CDR3 here is CASSVASPNEQFF. The CDR3 DNA reads TGTGCCAGCAGCGTAGCTTCCCCCAATGAGCAGTTCTTC.

The count of this clone is one. V is TRBV6-5 and J is TRBJ2-7; D may be TRBD1 (5 bases). The CDR3 is made up of 15 amino acids. The V gene lost 4 bases and the J gene lost 0 bases, with 13 bases spanning the gap. Per the germline V gene, CDR1 is MNHEY and CDR2 is SVGAGI. In DNA, the CDR3 is TGTGCCAGCAGTTTAGAGACAGAGAGCTCCTACGAGCAGTACTTC. Its protein is CASSLETESSYEQYF.